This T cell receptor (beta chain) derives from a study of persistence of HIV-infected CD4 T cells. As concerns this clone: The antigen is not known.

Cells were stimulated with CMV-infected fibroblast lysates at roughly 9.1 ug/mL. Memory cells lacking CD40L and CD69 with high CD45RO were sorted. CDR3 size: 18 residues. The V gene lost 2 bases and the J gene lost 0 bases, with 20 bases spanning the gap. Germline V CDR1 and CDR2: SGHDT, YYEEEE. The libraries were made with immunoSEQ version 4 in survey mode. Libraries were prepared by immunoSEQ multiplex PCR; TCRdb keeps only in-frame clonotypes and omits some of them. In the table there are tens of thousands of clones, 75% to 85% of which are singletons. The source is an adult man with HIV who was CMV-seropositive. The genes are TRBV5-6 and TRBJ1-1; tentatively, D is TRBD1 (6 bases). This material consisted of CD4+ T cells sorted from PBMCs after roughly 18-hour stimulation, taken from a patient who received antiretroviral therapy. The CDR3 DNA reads TGTGCCAGCAGCTTTTCCCGAGGGGGGCGGAGCATGAACACTGAAGCTTTCTTT. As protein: CASSFSRGGRSMNTEAFF.